Detailed here is one T cell receptor beta chain. Using immunoSEQ multiplex PCR, the repertoire was profiled, and TCRdb retains in-frame clones only, with some absent. The sample comprises about 380,000 clones, 85% to 95% of which are singletons, and roughly 0.02% rests with the top ten. This CDR3 contains 15 residues. Germline assignment: CDR1 SGHNT and CDR2 YYREEE (reference sequence). The trim removed 0 bases at V and 4 bases at J, leaving 4 bases unmatched. The data were obtained in a study of shared T cell receptors in the human thymus. Sequenced sample: thymocytes. The receptor was derived from a human donor. V is TRBV5-4 and J is TRBJ2-1; TRBD2 matches 7 bases. CDR3 region: CASSLGREAYNEQFF. Written as DNA, the CDR3 is TGTGCCAGCAGCTTGGGACGGGAGGCTTACAATGAGCAGTTCTTC.